The 21 T cell receptor beta chains listed next were all sequenced from one sample in a study of shared clonotypes between healthy human individuals (dated by TCRdb to 2018 to 2021). Library prep was done by the immunoSEQ multiplex PCR assay. Not all clones reach the TCRdb copy of this immuneACCESS table, which keeps in-frame sequences only. Checked studies attribute under half of the gap to unresolved V genes and leave the rest unexplained. The sample table contains some 1.5 million clones; only one count was recorded for 98% of them. Jointly, the top ten make up around 0.45% of the sample. Sequences were obtained from naive CD4+ T cells sorted from blood. What the cell subset or site label conveys for this sample: CD45RA+ positively selected. These receptors all stem from a man aged 30 to 39 in good health.

The V and J genes are TRBV4-2 and TRBJ2-1; TRBD2 aligns across 8 bases. Germline values: CDR1 LGHNA, CDR2 YNFKEQ. The CDR3 contains 15 residues. V shed 4 bases and J 5 bases; nucleotides not matched to a gene: 7. CDR3 nucleotide sequence: TGTGCCAGCAGCCGCGGGTTAGCGGGAAACAATGAGCAGTTCTTC. Its translation: CASSRGLAGNNEQFF.

The rearrangement uses TRBV7-9 and TRBJ1-5; D unresolved. The germline V gene encodes CDR1 SEHNR and CDR2 FQNEAQ (reference sequence). V was cut by 0 bases and J by 2 bases, with 8 bases left in between. The CDR3 extends over 15 amino acids. Here the CDR3 reads CASSLAGRGNQPQHF. In nucleotides, the CDR3 is TGTGCCAGCAGCTTAGCCGGGCGCGGCAATCAGCCCCAGCATTTT.

The chain employs TRBV27 and TRBJ2-5; TRBD1 matches at 9 bases. Germline trimming cut 4 bases from V and 5 bases from J; bases unmatched to any gene: 8. CDR1 MNHEY and CDR2 SMNVEV come from the germline V gene (reference sequence). The length of the CDR3 is 15 residues. Here the CDR3 DNA reads TGTGCCAGCAGTTCTAGACAGGGGGTGGGGGAGACCCAGTACTTC. Amino acids: CASSSRQGVGETQYF.

This chain joins TRBV27 and TRBJ2-3; maybe TRBD1 (5 bases). CDR1 is MNHEY, CDR2 SMNVEV, per germline (reference sequence). Trimming stripped 7 bases from V and 2 bases from J, with 13 bases between. CDR3 size: 14 residues. The CDR3 reads CASTRQSSTDTQYF. The CDR3 DNA reads TGTGCCAGCACGAGACAGAGTTCCACAGATACGCAGTATTTT.

This chain uses TRBV7-8 with TRBJ1-2; TRBD1 aligns across 7 bases. With V trimmed by 5 bases and J by 6 bases, 12 bases remained unmatched. Germline CDR1 and CDR2: SGHVS and FQNEAQ. This CDR3 has 15 amino acids. The CDR3 DNA follows: TGTGCCAGCAGCGAAATTGCCGGGACAGCGAATGGCTACACCTTC. Translating gives CASSEIAGTANGYTF.

V gene TRBV19 combines with J gene TRBJ2-2; D is uncertain. The ends were cut back, 3 bases at V and 7 bases at J, with 15 bases in the middle. Germline assignment: CDR1 LNHDA and CDR2 SQIVND (reference sequence). There are 15 residues in the CDR3. The CDR3 DNA reads as TGTGCCAGTAGTATTGGTGCAGAACCATACGGGGAGCTGTTTTTT. Its translation: CASSIGAEPYGELFF.

This clone appeared once. The chain is built from TRBV7-8 and TRBJ1-5, with a tentative D call TRBD1 (5 bases). CDR1 SGHVS and CDR2 FQNEAQ come from the germline V gene. The V and J ends lost 2 bases and 7 bases respectively, with 18 bases between them. The CDR3 spans 16 residues. CDR3 region: CASSLLGQGVRQPQHF. The DNA for the CDR3 is TGTGCCAGCAGCTTATTAGGGCAGGGAGTACGACAGCCCCAGCATTTT.

Comments on this clone: Other DNA sequences from this sample encode an identical CDR3 as well. This chain connects TRBV2 to TRBJ1-5, with 7 bases fitting TRBD1. CDR1 is SNHLY and CDR2 is FYNNEI in the germline V gene. J lost 4 bases, V lost 5 bases, and 2 bases had no gene match. The CDR3 is 13 residues long. Here the CDR3 DNA reads TGTGCCAGCAGTCGGACAGGTAATCAGCCCCAGCATTTT. Its protein is CASSRTGNQPQHF.

Here the CDR3 DNA reads TGCGCCAGCAGCCATAATCATATAGCGGGAGCCTACGAGCAGTACTTC. Its translation: CASSHNHIAGAYEQYF. This chain links TRBV4-1 with TRBJ2-7, with TRBD2 matching 9 bases. Germline values: CDR1 MGHRA, CDR2 YSYEKL. The CDR3 runs 16 residues. J gave up 2 bases and V 3 bases, and 8 bases lay outside the gene matches.

The chain carries TRBV14 and TRBJ2-5; D unresolved. Germline V gives CDR1 SGHDN, CDR2 FVKESK. V lost 1 base, J lost 11 bases, and 14 bases lay in between. The CDR3 length is 13 residues. The chain's CDR3 is CASSQGVRLPQYF. In nucleotides, the CDR3 is TGTGCCAGCAGCCAAGGGGTCCGGCTCCCTCAGTACTTC. Full variable domain (rest looked up from reference TRBV14 and TRBJ2-5): EAGVTQFPSHSVIEKGQTVTLRCDPISGHDNLYWYRRVMGKEIKFLLHFVKESKQDESGMPNNRFLAERTGGTYSTLKVQPAELEDSGVYFCASSQGVRLPQYFGPGTRLLVL.

The genes are TRBV28 and TRBJ2-1; 13 bases are shared with TRBD2. V was pared by 3 bases and J by 3 bases, with 8 bases of the junction left unmatched. The CDR3 has 18 amino acids. Germline V lookup: CDR1 MDHEN, CDR2 SYDVKM. The CDR3 protein is CASSFVTGTSGIYNEQFF. In DNA form, the CDR3 reads TGTGCCAGCAGTTTCGTCACCGGGACTAGCGGGATCTACAATGAGCAGTTCTTC.

V usage is TRBV5-6 and J usage is TRBJ2-1; 12 bases map to TRBD1. The trim removed 0 bases at V and 7 bases at J, leaving 14 bases unmatched. Germline loops: CDR1 SGHDT, CDR2 YYEEEE. The length of the CDR3 is 19 residues. CDR3 in DNA: TGTGCCAGCAGCTTGGTTGCGGGACAGGGGGCTAGCGGGAGTAATGAGCAGTTCTTC. The encoded protein is CASSLVAGQGASGSNEQFF.

This rearrangement joins TRBV6-1 to TRBJ1-5, with D possibly being TRBD1 (5 bases). This CDR3 comprises 17 residues. Looked up from germline, CDR1 is MNHNS and CDR2 is SASEGT. The germline V and J ends were trimmed by 1 base and 0 bases, with 13 bases remaining between them. The DNA for the CDR3 is TGTGCCAGCAGTGAAGTCGGACAAAGCTATAGCAATCAGCCCCAGCATTTT. Translation gives CASSEVGQSYSNQPQHF.

The rearrangement links TRBV5-6 to TRBJ2-7, with D possibly TRBD2 on 6 matching bases. This CDR3 is built from 16 residues. V was cut by 4 bases and J by 0 bases, with 17 bases left in between. CDR1 and CDR2 (germline): SGHDT, YYEEEE. The CDR3 sequence: CASSPPGGIYSYEQYF. DNA for the CDR3: TGTGCCAGCAGCCCCCCGGGCGGGATATACTCCTACGAGCAGTACTTC.

The rearrangement uses TRBV6-4 and TRBJ1-2; no definite D call. Trimming pared 0 bases from V and 2 bases from J, leaving 4 bases between. Germline loops: CDR1 MRHNA, CDR2 SNTAGT. This CDR3 region has 13 residues. The CDR3 bases are TGTGCCAGCAGTGACTCGGGAAACTATGGCTACACCTTC. This translates into CASSDSGNYGYTF.

This chain uses TRBV10-1 with TRBJ2-5; 10 positions match TRBD1. CDR3 length: 16 residues. V shed 1 base, J shed 3 bases, and the junction held 5 bases outside the gene matches. CDR1 and CDR2 from the germline V gene are WNHNN and SYGVQD (reference sequence). CDR3 amino acids: CASSELTGTGEETQYF. The CDR3 nucleotides are TGCGCCAGCAGTGAGTTGACTGGGACAGGGGAAGAGACCCAGTACTTC.

The V gene is TRBV9, the J gene TRBJ1-3; D gene unclear. The V gene lost 0 bases and the J gene lost 7 bases, with 14 bases spanning the gap. Germline values: CDR1 SGDLS, CDR2 YYNGEE. CDR3 length equals 15 residues. For the CDR3, the DNA is TGTGCCAGCAGCGTAGCGGCCGCACGGAGTAACACCATATATTTT. Amino acids: CASSVAAARSNTIYF. Full variable domain (rest looked up from reference TRBV9 and TRBJ1-3): DSGVTQTPKHLITATGQRVTLRCSPRSGDLSVYWYQQSLDQGLQFLIQYYNGEERAKGNILERFSAQQFPDLHSELNLSSLELGDSALYFCASSVAAARSNTIYFGEGSWLTVV.

The V and J genes are TRBV4-2 and TRBJ2-7; 10 positions agree with TRBD2. The CDR3 contains 16 residues. Germline V gives CDR1 LGHNA, CDR2 YNFKEQ. The trim removed 3 bases at V and 0 bases at J, leaving 5 bases unmatched. CDR3 region: CASSQSRLAGSYEQYF. The CDR3 DNA reads TGTGCCAGCAGCCAGTCTAGACTAGCGGGCTCCTACGAGCAGTACTTC.

In the case of this clone: Other nucleotide sequences in the sample specify the same CDR3. The genes are TRBV2 and TRBJ2-3; D ambiguous. CDR1 and CDR2 (germline): SNHLY, FYNNEI. V was clipped by 4 bases and J by 6 bases, with 8 bases between them. CDR3 size: 12 residues. The CDR3 DNA follows: TGTGCCAGCAGTGGCTACACCGATACGCAGTATTTT. Translation gives CASSGYTDTQYF. Complete variable domain (other parts from reference TRBV2 and TRBJ2-3): EPEVTQTPSHQVTQMGQEVILRCVPISNHLYFYWYRQILGQKVEFLVSFYNNEISEKSEIFDDQFSVERPDGSNFTLKIRSTKLEDSAMYFCASSGYTDTQYFGPGTRLTVL.

The chain has TRBV5-6 and TRBJ2-7, with 8 bases identical to TRBD1. The trim removed 4 bases at V and 6 bases at J, leaving 6 bases unmatched. Looked up from germline, CDR1 is SGHDT and CDR2 is YYEEEE. This CDR3 has 13 amino acids. The chain's CDR3 is CASSVRGLGEQYF. The CDR3 coding sequence is TGTGCCAGCAGCGTCAGGGGGCTTGGCGAGCAGTACTTC.

V and J are TRBV4-1 and TRBJ2-7; D tentatively reads TRBD1 or TRBD2 (5 bases each). CDR3 size: 16 residues. Germline CDR1 and CDR2: MGHRA and YSYEKL. V lost 1 base to trimming and J lost 6 bases, with 19 bases between them. CDR3 residues: CASSQGGARGYSEQYF. The CDR3, as DNA: TGCGCCAGCAGCCAAGGAGGGGCTAGGGGTTATTCCGAGCAGTACTTC.